A single sample gave rise to the 16 T cell receptor beta chains below, sequenced in a study of CD8 T cells in ankylosing spondylitis. Each CDR3 protein is one row after TCRdb ran MiXCR on the 5' RACE reads. The sample records 240,000 or so distinct CDR3 sequences, around 11% being singletons. The specimen was blood, either unsorted or a sorted T cell fraction (not recorded which). The receptor set was obtained from a male donor with ankylosing spondylitis or in good health (not recorded which).

The chain is built from TRBV11-2 and TRBJ1-1; D uncertain. This CDR3 comprises 18 residues. The germline V gene has CDR1 SGHAT and CDR2 FQNNGV. Trimming cost V 1 base and J 2 bases, with 20 bases left between them. CDR3 sequence (DNA): TGTGCCAGCAGCTTAGGATCGTGGTCGACACACCCCAACACTGAAGCTTTCTTT. Residues: CASSLGSWSTHPNTEAFF.

This clonotype was detected many times. This chain joins TRBV12-3 or TRBV12-4 and TRBJ2-5; D is unclear. Trimming stripped 3 bases from V and 5 bases from J, with 7 bases between. The CDR3 contains 12 residues. The CDR3 DNA follows: TGTGCCAGCAGTTTGAAGCCGGAGACCCAGTACTTC. This sequence encodes CASSLKPETQYF.

This clonotype has at least ten counts. The chain joins TRBV27 to TRBJ2-7, with no clear D. V was shortened by 8 bases and J by 0 bases, with 11 bases between the two germline ends. Germline V gives CDR1 MNHEY, CDR2 SMNVEV (reference sequence). The length of the CDR3 is 13 residues. The CDR3 nucleotides read TGTGCCAGCCGTTCTACGGCCTCCTACGAGCAGTACTTC. This translates into CASRSTASYEQYF.

At least ten counts were recorded for this clonotype. In nucleotides, the CDR3 is TGTGCCAGCAGCCAAGAATTAGCGGGAGTGGAGACCCAGTACTTC. Amino acids: CASSQELAGVETQYF. V and J are TRBV4-2 and TRBJ2-5; TRBD2 aligns across 9 bases. The CDR3 spans 15 residues. Trimming at V came to 0 bases and at J to 5 bases, leaving 4 bases not matched to a gene. Per germline, CDR1 LGHNA and CDR2 YNFKEQ.

This clonotype was picked up one time. The rearrangement links TRBV16 to TRBJ1-4; D might be TRBD1 (6 bases). V was pared by 10 bases and J by 0 bases, with 24 bases between. The CDR3 is 18 amino acids. Germline loops: CDR1 KGHSY, CDR2 FQNENV. The CDR3 sequence: CATCQGGTARTTNEKLFF. The CDR3 DNA follows: TGTGCCACCTGCCAAGGGGGAACAGCGAGGACAACTAATGAAAAACTGTTTTTT.

V and J are TRBV19 and TRBJ2-1; the D is unclear. There are 14 residues in the CDR3. Trimming stripped 2 bases from V and 5 bases from J, with 10 bases between. CDR1 LNHDA and CDR2 SQIVND come from the germline V gene (reference sequence). The chain's CDR3 is CASSISRTNNEQFF. Written as DNA, the CDR3 is TGTGCCAGTAGTATATCCAGAACCAACAATGAGCAGTTCTTC.

The V gene is TRBV14, the J gene TRBJ2-7; 7 nucleotides align to TRBD1. Germline V gene lookup returns CDR1 SGHDN and CDR2 FVKESK. J lost 6 bases, V lost 5 bases, and 7 bases had no gene match. The CDR3 runs to 13 residues. The CDR3 loop is CASSIRDSLEQYF. In DNA, the CDR3 is TGTGCCAGCAGCATACGGGACAGCCTCGAGCAGTACTTC.

At least ten counts were recorded for this clonotype. The chain couples TRBV6-1 to TRBJ2-7; 12 nucleotides match TRBD2. CDR3 length: 19 amino acids. V gave up 4 bases and J gave up 4 bases; unmatched junction bases: 17. CDR1 and CDR2 from the germline V gene are MNHNS and SASEGT. CDR3 nucleotide sequence: TGTGCCAGCAGTGTTACGGCGGCTAGCGGGAGGGCCCTTCCGTACGAGCAGTACTTC. Its translation: CASSVTAASGRALPYEQYF.

At least ten counts were recorded for this clonotype. The chain combines TRBV5-1 with TRBJ2-7; 10 nucleotides agree with TRBD2. With V trimmed by 4 bases and J by 6 bases, 16 bases remained unmatched. CDR1 and CDR2 (germline): SGHRS, YFSETQ. The CDR3 totals 17 residues. CDR3 amino acids: CASSPITSGDGPTEQYF. The CDR3 bases are TGCGCCAGCAGCCCAATTACTAGCGGGGACGGGCCTACCGAGCAGTACTTC.

The chain couples TRBV7-8 to TRBJ1-6; TRBD1 matches at 7 bases. The J segment lost 7 bases and the V segment lost 5 bases, leaving 8 bases of the junction unmatched. The CDR3 runs to 15 residues. The germline V gene encodes CDR1 SGHVS and CDR2 FQNEAQ. The CDR3: CASSPQGFGNSPLHF. The CDR3 nucleotides read TGTGCCAGCAGCCCACAGGGGTTTGGGAATTCACCCCTCCACTTT. The entire variable domain, with the rest obtained from reference TRBV7-8 and TRBJ1-6, is as follows: GAGVSQSPRYKVAKRGQDVALRCDPISGHVSLFWYQQALGQGPEFLTYFQNEAQLDKSGLPSDRFFAERPEGSVSTLKIQRTQQEDSAVYLCASSPQGFGNSPLHFGNGTRLTVT.

The table lists this clonotype with many counts. The chain is built from TRBV5-1 and TRBJ2-3; D unclear. The CDR3 length is 15 residues. Germline V gives CDR1 SGHRS, CDR2 YFSETQ. With 0 bases removed from V and 4 bases from J, the gap between germline ends came to 12 bases. CDR3 loop: CASSLVGRSADTQYF. The CDR3 DNA is TGCGCCAGCAGCTTGGTGGGTAGGAGCGCAGATACGCAGTATTTT.

The V gene is TRBV6-1, the J gene TRBJ2-3, with D possibly being TRBD2 (6 bases). The CDR3 length is 15 residues. Germline V gives CDR1 MNHNS, CDR2 SASEGT. V lost 4 bases and J 1 base, leaving 12 bases between the germline ends. The CDR3 loop is CASSGTRERTDTQYF. CDR3 nucleotide sequence: TGTGCCAGCAGTGGAACTCGGGAGCGCACAGATACGCAGTATTTT.

This clonotype was recorded at least ten times. The rearrangement joins TRBV5-1 to TRBJ2-7, with 9 bases fitting TRBD2. CDR3 length equals 12 residues. Per the germline V gene, CDR1 is SGHRS and CDR2 is YFSETQ. After removal of 4 bases from V and 6 bases from J, the junction contained 2 bases not matched to a gene. As DNA, the CDR3 is TGCGCCAGCAGCCGCGGGAGGGGCGAGCAGTACTTC. It encodes CASSRGRGEQYF.

This clonotype has more than one count but fewer than ten. The chain combines TRBV28 with TRBJ2-6; weak D call: TRBD1 (6 bases). CDR3 length: 15 amino acids. Trimming removed 5 bases at V and 2 bases at J, with 10 bases between. CDR1 and CDR2 (germline): MDHEN, SYDVKM. The DNA for the CDR3 is TGTGCCAGCAGTCCAACAGGGACTGGGGCCAACGTCCTGACTTTC. Encoded protein: CASSPTGTGANVLTF.

This clonotype has at least ten counts. The CDR3 region has the DNA TGCAGTGCTAGAGATAGTACAGGGGTAAATGAAGCTTTCTTT. Protein: CSARDSTGVNEAFF. The rearrangement uses TRBV20-1 and TRBJ1-1; 7 nucleotides agree with TRBD1. Germline V gives CDR1 DFQATT, CDR2 SNEGSKA (reference sequence). Losses at the gene ends were 0 bases for V and 7 bases for J; bases not matched to a gene: 8. The CDR3 runs 14 residues.

This clonotype has at least ten counts. The genes are TRBV20-1 and TRBJ2-1; the D is unclear. Germline CDR1 DFQATT, CDR2 SNEGSKA (reference sequence). V shed 4 bases and J shed 4 bases, with 5 bases lying between them. The CDR3 has 11 amino acids. The CDR3 loop reads CSAMNYNEQFF. As DNA, the CDR3 is TGCAGTGCTATGAATTACAATGAGCAGTTCTTC.